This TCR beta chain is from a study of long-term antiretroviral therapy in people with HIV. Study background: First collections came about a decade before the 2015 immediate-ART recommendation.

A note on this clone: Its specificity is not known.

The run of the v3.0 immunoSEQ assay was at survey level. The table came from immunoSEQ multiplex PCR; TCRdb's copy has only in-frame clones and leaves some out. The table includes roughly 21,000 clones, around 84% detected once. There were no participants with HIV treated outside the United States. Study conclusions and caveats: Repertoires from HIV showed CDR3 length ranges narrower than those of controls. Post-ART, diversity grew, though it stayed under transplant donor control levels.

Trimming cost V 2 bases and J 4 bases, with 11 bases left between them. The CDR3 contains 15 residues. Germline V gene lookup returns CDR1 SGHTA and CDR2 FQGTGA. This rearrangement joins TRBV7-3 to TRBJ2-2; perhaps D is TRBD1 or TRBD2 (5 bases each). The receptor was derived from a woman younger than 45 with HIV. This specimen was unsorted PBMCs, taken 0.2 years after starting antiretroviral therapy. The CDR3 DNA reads TGTGCCAGCAGCTTATTCAGGGCGGGCACCGGGGAGCTGTTTTTT. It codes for CASSLFRAGTGELFF.